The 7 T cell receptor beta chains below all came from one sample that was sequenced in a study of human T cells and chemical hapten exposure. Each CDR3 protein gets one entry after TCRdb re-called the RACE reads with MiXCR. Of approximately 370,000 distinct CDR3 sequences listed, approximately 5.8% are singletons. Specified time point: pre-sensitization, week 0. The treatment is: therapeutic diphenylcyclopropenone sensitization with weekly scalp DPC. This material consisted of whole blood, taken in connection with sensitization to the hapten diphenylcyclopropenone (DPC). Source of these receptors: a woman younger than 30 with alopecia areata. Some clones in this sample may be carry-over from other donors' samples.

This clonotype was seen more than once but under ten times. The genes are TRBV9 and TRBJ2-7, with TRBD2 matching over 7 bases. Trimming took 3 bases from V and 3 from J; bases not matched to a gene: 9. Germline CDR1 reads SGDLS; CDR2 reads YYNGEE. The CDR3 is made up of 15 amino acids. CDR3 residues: CASSESPGTNYEQYF. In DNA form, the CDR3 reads TGTGCCAGCAGCGAATCTCCCGGGACTAACTACGAGCAGTACTTC.

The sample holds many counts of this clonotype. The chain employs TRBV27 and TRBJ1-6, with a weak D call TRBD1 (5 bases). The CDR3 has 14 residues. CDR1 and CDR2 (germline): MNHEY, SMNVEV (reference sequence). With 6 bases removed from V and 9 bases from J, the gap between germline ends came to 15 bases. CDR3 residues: CASSLSGVGSPLHF. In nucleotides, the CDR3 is TGTGCCAGCAGCCTATCGGGGGTAGGTTCACCCCTCCACTTT.

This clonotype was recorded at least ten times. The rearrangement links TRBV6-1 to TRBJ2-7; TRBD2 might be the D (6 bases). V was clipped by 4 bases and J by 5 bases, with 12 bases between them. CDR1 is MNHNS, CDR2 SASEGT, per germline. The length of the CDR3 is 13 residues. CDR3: CASSVGGADEQYF. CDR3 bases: TGTGCCAGCAGTGTTGGAGGGGCGGACGAGCAGTACTTC.

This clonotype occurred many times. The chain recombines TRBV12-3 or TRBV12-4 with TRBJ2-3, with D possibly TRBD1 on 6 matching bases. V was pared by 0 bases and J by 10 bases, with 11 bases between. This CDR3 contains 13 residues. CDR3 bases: TGTGCCAGCAGTTTAGCGGGGAAGGGGGCGCAGTATTTT. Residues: CASSLAGKGAQYF.

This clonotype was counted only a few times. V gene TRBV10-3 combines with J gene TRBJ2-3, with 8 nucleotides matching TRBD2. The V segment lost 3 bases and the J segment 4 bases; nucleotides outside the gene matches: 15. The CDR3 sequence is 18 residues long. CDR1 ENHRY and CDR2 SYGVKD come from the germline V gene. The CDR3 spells CAISETVSTGGPADTQYF. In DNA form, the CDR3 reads TGTGCCATCAGTGAAACAGTCTCTACGGGGGGGCCTGCAGATACGCAGTATTTT.

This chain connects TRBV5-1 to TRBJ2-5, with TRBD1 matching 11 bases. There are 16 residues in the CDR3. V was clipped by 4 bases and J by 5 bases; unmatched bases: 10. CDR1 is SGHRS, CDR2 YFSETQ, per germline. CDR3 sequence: CASSRRGQGEEETQYF. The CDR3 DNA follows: TGCGCCAGCAGCCGGCGGGGACAGGGGGAAGAGGAGACCCAGTACTTC.

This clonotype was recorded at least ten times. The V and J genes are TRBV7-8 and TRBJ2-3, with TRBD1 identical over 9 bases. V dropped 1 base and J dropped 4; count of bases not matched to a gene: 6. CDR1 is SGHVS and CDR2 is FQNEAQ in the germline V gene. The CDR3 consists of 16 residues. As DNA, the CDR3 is TGTGCCAGCAGCTTAGATGGGACAGGGTATTCAGATACGCAGTATTTT. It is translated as CASSLDGTGYSDTQYF.